This TCR beta chain was documented in a study of cytomegalovirus exposure and HLA in healthy donors. PCR amplification relied on 60 Vbeta primers (plus 13 Jbeta primers). Clones were read by immunoSEQ multiplex PCR, and TCRdb kept only the in-frame ones, dropping some. Seen here are some 180,000 clones, around 84% observed once, and the top ten hold about 3.5%. The ends were cut back, 0 bases at V and 10 bases at J, with 14 bases in the middle. CDR1 is SGHNT and CDR2 is YYREEE in the germline V gene (reference sequence). This CDR3 spans 14 amino acids. Worth noting for this clone: What it binds is unknown.

Study findings and constraints: The presence/absence work took it that sequencing depth was about the same across donors. By HLA locus, TCR association rates varied in a later analysis, with DRB1 showing the most and HLA-C the fewest.

The sample taken for sequencing was PBMCs. This clonotype was sampled from a man aged 35-49 years in good health and CMV-seropositive. The rearrangement links TRBV5-4 to TRBJ1-3; D not resolved. The CDR3 nucleotides are TGTGCCAGCAGCTTGGGGCACGGGGAAAGTACCATATATTTT. Translating gives CASSLGHGESTIYF. Looking up the rest from reference TRBV5-4 and TRBJ1-3 gives the full variable domain: ETGVTQSPTHLIKTRGQQVTLRCSSQSGHNTVSWYQQALGQGPQFIFQYYREEENGRGNFPPRFSGLQFPNYSSELNVNALELDDSALYLCASSLGHGESTIYFGEGSWLTVV.